The 18 T cell receptor beta chains reported below all come from one sample, sequenced in a study of cytomegalovirus exposure and HLA in healthy donors. TCRdb keeps only in-frame clones here, not all; method: immunoSEQ multiplex PCR. The table includes hundreds of thousands of clones, 87% detected once. Sequenced input: PBMCs. These receptors were obtained from a woman between 18 and 29 years old in good health and CMV-seropositive.

The chain couples TRBV9 to TRBJ2-7; 7 bases line up with TRBD1. CDR1 is SGDLS and CDR2 is YYNGEE in the germline V gene. The CDR3 has 14 residues. J lost 2 bases, V lost 6 bases, and 8 bases had no gene match. The CDR3 DNA reads as TGTGCCAGCACCCGTCAGGACAGGCCCTACGAGCAGTACTTC. It specifies CASTRQDRPYEQYF.

The chain uses TRBV29-1 and TRBJ2-3; no reliable D call. The V end lost 4 bases, the J end lost 0 bases, and 8 bases lay between the germline ends. This CDR3 is 13 amino acids long. Germline CDR1 and CDR2: SQVTM and ANQGSEA. Here the CDR3 reads CSVADPSTDTQYF. DNA of the CDR3: TGCAGCGTTGCAGACCCTAGCACAGATACGCAGTATTTT.

The J gene is TRBJ2-3, the V gene TRBV5-1, with 9 bases aligning to TRBD2. Germline CDR1 reads SGHRS; CDR2 reads YFSETQ. V gave up 3 bases and J gave up 6 bases; unmatched junction bases: 5. The CDR3 covers 14 residues. The CDR3 spells CASSSGTSMDTQYF. CDR3 nucleotides: TGCGCCAGCAGCTCCGGGACTAGCATGGATACGCAGTATTTT.

The chain carries TRBV6-1 and TRBJ2-7; tentative D call: TRBD2 (5 bases). Trimming stripped 7 bases from V and 2 bases from J, with 15 bases between. The germline CDR1 and CDR2 sequences are MNHNS and SASEGT. The CDR3 has 14 residues. In DNA form, the CDR3 reads TGTGCCAGCACCCAAGGGCGGGCGACCTACGAGCAGTACTTC. Its translation: CASTQGRATYEQYF.

V gene TRBV5-1 combines with J gene TRBJ2-3; TRBD2 aligns across 11 bases. This CDR3 spans 16 amino acids. The V gene's germline CDR1 is SGHRS and CDR2 YFSETQ. V lost 0 bases and J lost 0; bases outside the gene matches: 0. The DNA of the CDR3 is TGCGCCAGCAGCTTGGGACTAGCGGGGAGCACAGATACGCAGTATTTT. It codes for CASSLGLAGSTDTQYF.

This clone has a single count. The chain couples TRBV30 to TRBJ2-2, with D possibly being TRBD1 (5 bases). Germline-derived CDR1 and CDR2 are GTSNPN and SVGIG (reference sequence). This CDR3 has 14 amino acids. V dropped 4 bases and J dropped 4 bases, with 13 bases sitting between them. CDR3 sequence reads: CAWTRVSTTGELFF. CDR3 sequence (DNA): TGTGCCTGGACCAGGGTCTCGACCACCGGGGAGCTGTTTTTT.

The gene calls are TRBV20-1 and TRBJ1-1; no reliable D call. The CDR3 extends over 11 amino acids. Trimming pared 3 bases from V and 1 base from J, leaving 3 bases between. The germline gives CDR1 DFQATT, CDR2 SNEGSKA (reference sequence). The CDR3, as DNA: TGCAGTGCTAGCGGGAACACTGAAGCTTTCTTT. This sequence encodes CSASGNTEAFF.

V usage is TRBV5-1 and J usage is TRBJ2-7; TRBD2 might be the D (5 bases). Germline CDR1 reads SGHRS; CDR2 reads YFSETQ. V was clipped by 5 bases and J by 1 base, with 16 bases between them. This CDR3 region has 15 residues. The CDR3 spells CASRPQRVGSYEQYF. CDR3 sequence (DNA): TGCGCCAGCAGGCCTCAGAGGGTCGGATCCTACGAGCAGTACTTC.

The chain couples TRBV28 to TRBJ2-7; 10 nucleotides agree with TRBD1. The V gene end was trimmed by 5 bases and the J gene end by 6 bases; junction bases not matched to a gene: 25. Germline CDR1 and CDR2: MDHEN and SYDVKM. This CDR3 spans 20 amino acids. The CDR3 DNA reads TGTGCCAGCAGTCCTGCGGGGGGACAGGGGAAAGGCGGGAGCCTTATCGAGCAGTACTTC. Translating it yields CASSPAGGQGKGGSLIEQYF.

V is TRBV7-2 and J is TRBJ2-7; a weak D match, TRBD1 (6 bases). The CDR3 length is 13 residues. The V gene lost 5 bases and the J gene lost 1 base, with 9 bases spanning the gap. Germline V gene data show CDR1 as SGHTA and CDR2 as FQGNSA. This CDR3 is CASSVQGSYEQYF. The CDR3 DNA is TGTGCCAGCAGCGTACAGGGTTCCTACGAGCAGTACTTC.

The chain combines TRBV19 with TRBJ2-7, with D possibly TRBD1 on 5 matching bases. Trimming took off 8 bases at V and 0 bases at J, with 14 bases between the two ends. This CDR3 is 14 amino acids long. CDR1 and CDR2 (germline): LNHDA, SQIVND (reference sequence). The CDR3 sequence: CASGVRDGSYEQYF. The CDR3 nucleotides read TGTGCCAGTGGTGTCAGGGATGGCTCCTACGAGCAGTACTTC.

This clone has just one count. The chain is built from TRBV6-5 and TRBJ1-5, with 9 bases lining up with TRBD1. Trimming took 4 bases from V and 6 from J; bases not matched to a gene: 7. Germline V gene data show CDR1 as MNHEY and CDR2 as SVGAGI. The CDR3 sequence is 15 residues long. The CDR3: CASSWGQGRGQPQHF. DNA of the CDR3: TGTGCCAGCAGTTGGGGACAGGGAAGGGGTCAGCCCCAGCATTTT.

This clone was counted once. This chain links TRBV7-9 with TRBJ2-2, with a weak D call TRBD1 (5 bases). The V gene lost 3 bases and the J gene lost 4 bases, with 12 bases spanning the gap. The CDR3 runs to 15 residues. CDR1 and CDR2 (germline): SEHNR, FQNEAQ (reference sequence). CDR3 DNA: TGTGCCAGCAGCTTTGGGCAGGGTAGCACCGGGGAGCTGTTTTTT. Translating it yields CASSFGQGSTGELFF.

V and J are TRBV7-2 and TRBJ2-7, with a possible D match to TRBD1 (5 bases). This CDR3 region has 15 residues. Germline values: CDR1 SGHTA, CDR2 FQGNSA. Trimming pared 1 base from V and 3 bases from J, leaving 13 bases between. CDR3 sequence (DNA): TGTGCCAGCAGCTTAGTTCCAGGGCCGAACTACGAGCAGTACTTC. Translated: CASSLVPGPNYEQYF.

This chain joins TRBV27 and TRBJ2-7; D possibly corresponds to TRBD1 (5 bases). The CDR3 loop spans 13 amino acids. Trimming cost V 4 bases and J 4 bases, with 11 bases left between them. Looked up from germline, CDR1 is MNHEY and CDR2 is SMNVEV (reference sequence). This CDR3 is CASSWGQGYEQYF. DNA of the CDR3: TGTGCCAGCAGTTGGGGCCAGGGATACGAGCAGTACTTC.

This clone was detected once. The rearrangement joins TRBV25-1 to TRBJ2-2, with D possibly matching TRBD1 (5 bases). This CDR3 has 12 amino acids. CDR1 is MGHDK and CDR2 is SYGVNS in the germline V gene. V was clipped by 8 bases and J by 5 bases, with 9 bases between them. The DNA of the CDR3 is TGTGCCAGCGGCAGGGTTACCGGGGAGCTGTTTTTT. Protein product: CASGRVTGELFF.

This clone has only one observation. The genes are TRBV12-5 and TRBJ1-4, with 8 bases identical to TRBD1. With 2 bases clipped from V and 5 bases from J, the junction kept 7 bases outside the gene matches. The germline gives CDR1 LGHNT, CDR2 FRNRAP. The CDR3 is 16 residues long. CDR3 sequence reads: CASGLTGTGLNEKLFF. For the CDR3, the DNA is TGTGCTAGTGGTTTGACAGGGACAGGACTAAATGAAAAACTGTTTTTT. The full variable domain, completed using reference TRBV12-5 and TRBJ1-4, is DARVTQTPRHKVTEMGQEVTMRCQPILGHNTVFWYRQTMMQGLELLAYFRNRAPLDDSGMPKDRFSAEMPDATLATLKIQPSEPRDSAVYFCASGLTGTGLNEKLFFGSGTQLSVL.

The J gene is TRBJ1-5, the V gene TRBV18; D is perhaps TRBD1 (6 bases). In germline, CDR1 is KGHSH, CDR2 LQKENI. V was trimmed by 5 bases and J by 6 bases, leaving 14 bases between them. The CDR3 has 14 residues. CDR3 in amino acids: CASSLDRGGQPQHF. The DNA for the CDR3 is TGTGCCAGCTCATTGGACAGAGGAGGTCAGCCCCAGCATTTT.